These 25 T cell receptor beta chains were all obtained from the same sample, sequenced in a study of T cell responses to AZD1222 COVID-19 vaccine. Assay: immunoSEQ multiplex PCR; the TCRdb copy retains only in-frame clones and omits some. This sample has 100,000 to 150,000 clones; about nine tenths occur once, and the top ten carry roughly 20%. This specimen consisted of peripheral blood, obtained on day 0 of MenACWY control vaccination. These TCRs come from an adult in good health.

Regarding this clone: At one end the junction does not follow the germline gene, possibly because of a read error. The CDR3 DNA reads TGTGCGAGCAGTCGAGAGGGTATCTCTGGGGCCAACGTCCTGACTTTC. Protein product: CASSREGISGANVLTF. J is TRBJ2-6 and V is TRBV28; possible D gene TRBD2, 5 bases. The CDR3 is 16 amino acids. Germline CDR1 MDHEN, CDR2 SYDVKM.

The gene calls are TRBV27 and TRBJ1-2, with D possibly TRBD1 on 6 matching bases. Germline V lookup: CDR1 MNHEY, CDR2 SMNVEV (reference sequence). This CDR3 is built from 15 residues. V dropped 3 bases and J dropped 5 bases, with 16 bases sitting between them. The CDR3 region has the DNA TGTGCCAGCAGTTTTTTTTCAGGGGATAGGTATGGCTACACCTTC. Amino acid sequence: CASSFFSGDRYGYTF.

The chain is built from TRBV6-5 and TRBJ1-6, with 8 bases lining up with TRBD1. Germline V lookup: CDR1 MNHEY, CDR2 SVGAGI. The CDR3 contains 13 residues. The V gene end was trimmed by 8 bases and the J gene end by 9 bases; junction bases not matched to a gene: 6. For the CDR3, the DNA is TGTGCCAGCCAGACAGGGGTTAGTTCACCCCTCCACTTT. Encoded protein: CASQTGVSSPLHF.

V and J are TRBV3-1 (or the pseudogene TRBV3-2) and TRBJ2-3, with a tentative D call TRBD1 (5 bases). Germline CDR1 is LGHDT and CDR2 is YNNKEL (reference sequence). The CDR3 totals 17 residues. Deletions cut 3 bases from V and 0 bases from J, with 16 bases between. The chain's CDR3 is CASSHGTGIPSTDTQYF. CDR3 sequence (DNA): TGTGCCAGCAGCCATGGTACAGGTATTCCCAGCACAGATACGCAGTATTTT.

The rearrangement uses TRBV24-1 and TRBJ1-5; 9 bases map to TRBD1. This CDR3 comprises 17 residues. V shed 4 bases, J shed 2 bases, and the junction held 8 bases outside the gene matches. Germline V gives CDR1 KGHDR, CDR2 SFDVKD. The CDR3 sequence is CATSEAGTGSGNQPQHF. The CDR3 DNA is TGTGCCACCAGTGAGGCCGGGACAGGGTCGGGCAATCAGCCCCAGCATTTT.

The chain employs TRBV5-5 and TRBJ2-3, with D perhaps being TRBD1 or TRBD2 (5 bases each). In germline, CDR1 is SGHKS, CDR2 YYEKEE (reference sequence). V lost 4 bases to trimming and J lost 2 bases, with 11 bases between them. The CDR3 is 14 residues long. Here the CDR3 DNA reads TGTGCCAGCAGCACTCGGGACGCCACAGATACGCAGTATTTT. It is translated as CASSTRDATDTQYF. The variable domain in full, completed from reference TRBV5-5 and TRBJ2-3, reads DAGVTQSPTHLIKTRGQQVTLRCSPISGHKSVSWYQQVLGQGPQFIFQYYEKEERGRGNFPDRFSARQFPNYSSELNVNALLLGDSALYLCASSTRDATDTQYFGPGTRLTVL.

The J gene is TRBJ1-4, the V gene TRBV19, with D hard to call. This CDR3 comprises 17 residues. CDR1 is LNHDA and CDR2 is SQIVND in the germline V gene (reference sequence). Between the trimmed V and J ends, which lost 0 bases and 2 bases, there was a span of 13 bases. CDR3 nucleotides: TGTGCCAGTAGTATAGAATTATCGGTGAGCACTAATGAAAAACTGTTTTTT. Its protein product is CASSIELSVSTNEKLFF.

The rearrangement links TRBV5-1 to TRBJ2-1; the D is unclear. In germline, CDR1 is SGHRS, CDR2 YFSETQ. Trimming pared 0 bases from V and 8 bases from J, leaving 15 bases between. The CDR3 extends over 15 amino acids. CDR3: CASSLEVVLPHEQFF. CDR3 nucleotide sequence: TGCGCCAGCAGCTTGGAGGTCGTCTTGCCCCATGAGCAGTTCTTC.

The V gene is TRBV30, the J gene TRBJ2-7; D is perhaps TRBD1 (6 bases). Between the trimmed V and J ends, which lost 4 bases and 3 bases, there was a span of 10 bases. CDR1 and CDR2 from the germline V gene are GTSNPN and SVGIG (reference sequence). The CDR3 is 12 residues long. The chain's CDR3 is CAWMDSLYEQYF. CDR3 nucleotide sequence: TGTGCCTGGATGGACAGTCTCTACGAGCAGTACTTC.

This clone was recorded once. The chain employs TRBV18 and TRBJ1-1; D call uncertain. V was trimmed by 3 bases and J by 3 bases, leaving 8 bases between them. CDR1 is KGHSH and CDR2 is LQKENI in the germline V gene. The CDR3 is made up of 13 amino acids. As DNA, the CDR3 is TGTGCCAGCTCACCGCCGCGGTACACTGAAGCTTTCTTT. Amino acid sequence: CASSPPRYTEAFF.

The genes are TRBV18 and TRBJ1-2, with 12 bases matching TRBD1. Germline CDR1 and CDR2: KGHSH and LQKENI. The V gene end was trimmed by 3 bases and the J gene end by 6 bases; junction bases not matched to a gene: 5. This CDR3 contains 15 residues. CDR3 DNA sequence: TGTGCCAGCTCACCGATAGGGACAGGGGGCCATGGCTACACCTTC. Its protein product is CASSPIGTGGHGYTF.

This clone has a single count. V gene TRBV15 combines with J gene TRBJ1-5, with 8 bases fitting TRBD1. The germline gives CDR1 LNHNV, CDR2 YYDKDF (reference sequence). The CDR3 has 17 amino acids. J was trimmed by 6 bases and V by 1 base; bases with no gene match: 11. The CDR3 DNA reads TGTGCCACCAGCAGAGTTGTCGGGACAGGTGGATTTCAGCCCCAGCATTTT. This codes for CATSRVVGTGGFQPQHF.

CDR3: CASSTAGLAGSTDTQYF. As DNA, the CDR3 is TGTGCCAGCAGCACAGCGGGACTAGCGGGGAGCACAGATACGCAGTATTTT. The rearrangement uses TRBV7-2 and TRBJ2-3; TRBD2 aligns across 13 bases. This CDR3 contains 17 residues. Losses at the gene ends were 5 bases for V and 0 bases for J; bases not matched to a gene: 5. The germline V gene has CDR1 SGHTA and CDR2 FQGNSA.

The count of this clone is one. This chain joins TRBV24-1 and TRBJ1-5, with 7 positions matching TRBD1. With 4 bases clipped from V and 15 bases from J, the junction kept 8 bases outside the gene matches. Germline lookup yields CDR1 KGHDR and CDR2 SFDVKD. This CDR3 has 12 residues. The CDR3 loop reads CATSDGTAVPHF. The CDR3 DNA follows: TGTGCCACCAGTGACGGGACAGCTGTCCCGCATTTT.

The V gene is TRBV6-2 or TRBV6-3, the J gene TRBJ2-1; TRBD2 matches at 10 bases. CDR3 length equals 15 residues. V gave up 0 bases and J gave up 9 bases; unmatched junction bases: 5. Germline CDR1 and CDR2: MNHEY and SVGEGT. CDR3 sequence reads: CASSYSASGSLEQFF. Here the CDR3 DNA reads TGTGCCAGCAGTTACTCGGCTAGCGGGAGTCTTGAGCAGTTCTTC.

This chain uses TRBV19 with TRBJ1-1; maybe TRBD1 (6 bases). In germline, CDR1 is LNHDA, CDR2 SQIVND (reference sequence). The CDR3 runs 15 residues. Trimming took off 8 bases at V and 1 base at J, with 17 bases between the two ends. CDR3 bases: TGTGCCAGTGAGGAAACAGGGCCTTCGAACACTGAAGCTTTCTTT. Its translation is CASEETGPSNTEAFF.

This clone has only one observation. This chain connects TRBV13 to TRBJ2-1; D is undetermined. CDR1 PRHDT and CDR2 FYEKMQ come from the germline V gene (reference sequence). Trimming left V 2 bases short and J 7 bases short, with 15 bases between. The CDR3 runs 15 residues. CDR3 nucleotide sequence: TGTGCCAGCAGCTTATGGGTAATAGGGAAAAATGAGCAGTTCTTC. This translates into CASSLWVIGKNEQFF. The full variable domain, in which reference TRBV13 and TRBJ2-1 provide the parts outside the CDR3, is AAGVIQSPRHLIKEKRETATLKCYPIPRHDTVYWYQQGPGQDPQFLISFYEKMQSDKGSIPDRFSAQQFSDYHSELNMSSLELGDSALYFCASSLWVIGKNEQFFGPGTRLTVL.

The chain uses TRBV6-1 and TRBJ1-2, with 10 bases lining up with TRBD1. In germline, CDR1 is MNHNS, CDR2 SASEGT. The CDR3 runs 12 residues. V shed 10 bases and J 7 bases; nucleotides not matched to a gene: 6. CDR3 region: CATRQGAFGYTF. The CDR3 DNA is TGTGCCACTCGACAGGGGGCATTTGGCTACACCTTC.

The CDR3 sequence is CASSQDPGLANTGELFF. The CDR3 DNA reads as TGTGCCAGCAGCCAGGACCCCGGACTAGCGAACACCGGGGAGCTGTTTTTT. The rearrangement uses TRBV5-4 and TRBJ2-2; 7 positions agree with TRBD2. The V gene end was trimmed by 4 bases and the J gene end by 0 bases; junction bases not matched to a gene: 9. The CDR3 loop spans 17 amino acids. Germline V gene lookup returns CDR1 SGHNT and CDR2 YYREEE (reference sequence). Full variable domain (outside the CDR3, taken from reference TRBV5-4 and TRBJ2-2): ETGVTQSPTHLIKTRGQQVTLRCSSQSGHNTVSWYQQALGQGPQFIFQYYREEENGRGNFPPRFSGLQFPNYSSELNVNALELDDSALYLCASSQDPGLANTGELFFGEGSRLTVL.

The rearrangement joins TRBV9 to TRBJ1-2, with unresolved D. The germline V gene encodes CDR1 SGDLS and CDR2 YYNGEE. V was cut by 4 bases and J by 8 bases, with 21 bases left in between. The CDR3 loop spans 15 amino acids. CDR3 bases: TGTGCCAGCAGCCCCGAGGTGGTGGATAGTTGGGGCTACACCTTC. It specifies CASSPEVVDSWGYTF. The full variable domain, completed using reference TRBV9 and TRBJ1-2, is DSGVTQTPKHLITATGQRVTLRCSPRSGDLSVYWYQQSLDQGLQFLIQYYNGEERAKGNILERFSAQQFPDLHSELNLSSLELGDSALYFCASSPEVVDSWGYTFGSGTRLTVV.

The gene calls are TRBV28 and TRBJ1-4; a weak D match, TRBD1 (5 bases). Deletions cut 7 bases from V and 14 bases from J, with 14 bases between. The CDR3 is made up of 11 amino acids. Germline V lookup: CDR1 MDHEN, CDR2 SYDVKM. CDR3: CASTQGEALFF. The CDR3 region has the DNA TGTGCCAGCACCCAAGGGGAGGCTCTGTTTTTT.

V and J are TRBV4-1 and TRBJ1-6; a possible D gene is TRBD1 (6 bases). The CDR3 totals 14 residues. Germline CDR1 MGHRA, CDR2 YSYEKL. The V end lost 5 bases, the J end lost 8 bases, and 13 bases lay between the germline ends. CDR3 loop: CASSAGDLDSPLHF. The CDR3, as DNA: TGCGCCAGCAGCGCAGGGGATCTTGATTCACCCCTCCACTTT.

CDR3 sequence (DNA): TGTGCCAGCAGCCCGTCCCTGCCCAACGTCTACAATGAGCAGTTCTTC. It translates to CASSPSLPNVYNEQFF. The V gene is TRBV3-1 (or the pseudogene TRBV3-2), the J gene TRBJ2-1; D is uncertain. The germline V gene encodes CDR1 LGHDT and CDR2 YNNKEL (reference sequence). The CDR3 is 16 residues long. V lost 4 bases and J lost 3, with 16 bases in between.

This chain uses TRBV3-1 (or the pseudogene TRBV3-2) with TRBJ1-5; no reliable D call. V was clipped by 3 bases and J by 3 bases, with 6 bases between them. CDR1 LGHDT and CDR2 YNNKEL come from the germline V gene (reference sequence). The CDR3 is 13 residues long. The CDR3 sequence is CASSHLSNQPQHF. The CDR3 DNA reads TGTGCCAGCAGCCACTTGTCCAATCAGCCCCAGCATTTT.

This sequence joins TRBV5-1 and TRBJ2-2; 7 bases are a match to TRBD1. V lost 4 bases to trimming and J lost 5 bases; unmatched junction nucleotides: 8. This CDR3 comprises 15 residues. Per germline, CDR1 SGHRS and CDR2 YFSETQ. CDR3 DNA: TGCGCCAGCAGCCCCGGGACAGTCCTGACCGGGGAGCTGTTTTTT. Translation gives CASSPGTVLTGELFF.